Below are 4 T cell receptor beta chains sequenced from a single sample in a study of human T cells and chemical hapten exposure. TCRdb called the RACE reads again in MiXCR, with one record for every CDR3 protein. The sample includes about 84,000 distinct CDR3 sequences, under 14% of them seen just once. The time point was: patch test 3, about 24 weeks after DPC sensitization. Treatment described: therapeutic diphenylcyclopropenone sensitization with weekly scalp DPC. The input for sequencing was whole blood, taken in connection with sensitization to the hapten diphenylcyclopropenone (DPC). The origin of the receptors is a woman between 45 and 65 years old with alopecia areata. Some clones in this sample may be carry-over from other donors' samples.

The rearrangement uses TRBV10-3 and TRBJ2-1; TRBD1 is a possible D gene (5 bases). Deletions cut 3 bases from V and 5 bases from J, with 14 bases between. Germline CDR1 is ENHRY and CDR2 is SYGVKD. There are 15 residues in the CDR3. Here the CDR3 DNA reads TGTGCCATCAGTGACCTCAGGGAAGTGGACAATGAGCAGTTCTTC. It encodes CAISDLREVDNEQFF.

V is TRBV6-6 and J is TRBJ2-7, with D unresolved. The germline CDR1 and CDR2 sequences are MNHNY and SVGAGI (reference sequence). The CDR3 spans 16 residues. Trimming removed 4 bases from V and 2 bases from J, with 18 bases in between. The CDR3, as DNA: TGTGCCAGCAGTTTCCGTCCTACTTACCCTACCTACGAGCAGTACTTC. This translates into CASSFRPTYPTYEQYF.

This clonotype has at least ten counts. DNA for the CDR3: TGTGCCAGTACCTCTCATATCGGGGCTAGCGGGAGGGCCAGAGGTTGGGAGCAGTTCTTC. Protein product: CASTSHIGASGRARGWEQFF. This chain links TRBV19 with TRBJ2-1, with 12 positions matching TRBD2. V shed 7 bases, J shed 10 bases, and the junction held 26 bases outside the gene matches. Per germline, CDR1 LNHDA and CDR2 SQIVND (reference sequence). This CDR3 is built from 20 residues.

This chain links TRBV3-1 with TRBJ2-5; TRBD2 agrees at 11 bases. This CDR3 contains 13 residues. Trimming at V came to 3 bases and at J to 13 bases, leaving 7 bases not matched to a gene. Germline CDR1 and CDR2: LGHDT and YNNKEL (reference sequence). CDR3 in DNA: TGTGCCAGCAGCCAGACCGGGACTAGCGGTCGGTACTTC. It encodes CASSQTGTSGRYF.